This TCR beta chain was recovered during a study of T cells in Graves' hyperthyroidism and ophthalmopathy. Findings of the study overall: Prediction of ophthalmopathy progression came a median approximately 6.6 months pre-onset. Researchers found most expanded thyroid clonotypes above 0.001 in blood as well.

RNA transcripts were the template for amplifying TCR beta CDR3 regions. The TCR CDR3 first-round RT-PCR relied on the HTBI primer set. TCRdb processed the multiplex PCR reads anew with MiXCR; each CDR3 protein has one entry. The sample has fewer than 450,000 distinct CDR3 sequences, 17% seen once. Diagnoses were made from clinical symptoms, serum measures (thyroxine and TRAb), thyroid ultrasound and orbital computed tomography. It was at first hyperthyroidism diagnosis, before any ophthalmopathy symptoms, that the blood sample was taken. In regard to this clonotype: Its antigen is still unknown.

What was sequenced was blood. This TCR was sampled from a woman aged 25 to 45 with Graves' hyperthyroidism that later progressed to Graves' ophthalmopathy.

The CDR3 sequence is CASSLVRSLRQLYGYTF. DNA for the CDR3: TGTGCCAGCAGCTTAGTCCGCTCCTTACGACAGCTCTATGGCTACACCTTC. The chain employs TRBV7-9 and TRBJ1-2; TRBD1 is a possible D gene (5 bases). Germline values: CDR1 SEHNR, CDR2 FQNEAQ (reference sequence). The CDR3 extends over 17 amino acids. V lost 1 base, J lost 4 bases, and 19 bases lay in between.